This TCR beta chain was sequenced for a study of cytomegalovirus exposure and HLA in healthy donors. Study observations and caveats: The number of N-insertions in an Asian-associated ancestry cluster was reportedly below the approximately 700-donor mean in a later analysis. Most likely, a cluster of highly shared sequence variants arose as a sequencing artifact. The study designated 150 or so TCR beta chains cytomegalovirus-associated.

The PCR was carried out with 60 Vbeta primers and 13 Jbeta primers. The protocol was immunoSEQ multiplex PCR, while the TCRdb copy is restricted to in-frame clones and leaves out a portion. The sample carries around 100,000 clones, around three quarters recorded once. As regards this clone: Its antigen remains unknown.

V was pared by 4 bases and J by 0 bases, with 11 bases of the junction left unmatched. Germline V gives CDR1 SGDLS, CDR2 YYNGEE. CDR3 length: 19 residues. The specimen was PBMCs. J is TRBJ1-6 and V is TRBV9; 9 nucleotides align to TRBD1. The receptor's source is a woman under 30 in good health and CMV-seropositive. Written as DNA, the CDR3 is TGTGCCAGCAGCCCGGCCCAGACAGGGGGGAGCTCCTATAATTCACCCCTCCACTTT. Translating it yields CASSPAQTGGSSYNSPLHF.